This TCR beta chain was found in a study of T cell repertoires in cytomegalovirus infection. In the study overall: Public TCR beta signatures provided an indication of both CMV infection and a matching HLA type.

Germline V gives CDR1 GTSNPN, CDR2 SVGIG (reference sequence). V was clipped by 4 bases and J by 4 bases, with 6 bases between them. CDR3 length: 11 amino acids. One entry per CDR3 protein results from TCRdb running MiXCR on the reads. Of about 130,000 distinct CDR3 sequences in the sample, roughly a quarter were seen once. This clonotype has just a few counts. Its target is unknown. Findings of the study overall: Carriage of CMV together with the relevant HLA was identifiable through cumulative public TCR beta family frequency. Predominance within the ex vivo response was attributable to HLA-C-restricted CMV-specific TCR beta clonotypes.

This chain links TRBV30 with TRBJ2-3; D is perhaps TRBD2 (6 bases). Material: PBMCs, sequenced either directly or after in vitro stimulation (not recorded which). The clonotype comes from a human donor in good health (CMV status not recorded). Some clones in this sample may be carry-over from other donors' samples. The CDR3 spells CAWTGADTQYF. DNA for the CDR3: TGTGCCTGGACGGGGGCAGATACGCAGTATTTT. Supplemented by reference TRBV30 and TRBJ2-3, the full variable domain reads SQTIHQWPATLVQPVGSPLSLECTVEGTSNPNLYWYRQAAGRGLQLLFYSVGIGQISSEVPQNLSASRPQDRQFILSSKKLLLSDSGFYLCAWTGADTQYFGPGTRLTVL.